These T cell receptor beta chains were read from a single sample in a study of blood T cells in healthy people across ages. TCRdb redid the calling of the 5' RACE reads with MiXCR, one entry per CDR3 protein. In the table there are 1.5 million to 2 million distinct CDR3 sequences, 40% to 55% of which are singletons. The sequenced material came from blood. These receptors were collected from a woman aged 40 to 50 in good health. CDR3s include the opening cysteine and the closing phenylalanine or tryptophan. Each record gives: D gene, clone size, J gene, V gene, CDR3 DNA, CDR3 protein. The D gene is left open where the match is weak. The size field is filled for only some rows; it gives once, few, many or a size class.

>TRBD1|.|TRBJ2-7|TRBV20-1
TGCAGTGCTAGATCCGGACAGGGACGCTACGAGCAGTACTTC
CSARSGQGRYEQYF
>TRBD2|few|TRBJ2-3|TRBV4-3
TGCGCCAGCAGCCAAGATCGTACTAGCGGCAGCACAGATACGCAGTATTTT
CASSQDRTSGSTDTQYF
>TRBD1|once|TRBJ2-3|TRBV2
TGTGCCGGCAGTCCGGACAGGGGTGTGACAGATACGCAGTATTTT
CAGSPDRGVTDTQYF
>.|once|TRBJ1-5|TRBV20-1
TGCAGTGCTGGAACAGGGTATCAGCCCCAGCATTTT
CSAGTGYQPQHF
>TRBD1|.|TRBJ2-5|TRBV5-1
TGCGCCAGCAGCTTGGCCGGGGACAGGGAAGAGACCCAGTACTTC
CASSLAGDREETQYF
>.|.|TRBJ1-1|TRBV11-2
TGTGCCAGCAGAGAAATGGTCCCTTCGGGCACTGAAGCTTTCTTT
CASREMVPSGTEAFF
>.|.|TRBJ2-1|TRBV28
TGTGCCAGCACGAAGGGTAGCCCCACCATATACAATGAGCAGTTCTTC
CASTKGSPTIYNEQFF
>TRBD1|.|TRBJ2-3|TRBV24-1
TGTGCCACCAGTGACCCCGGACAGGCCATAGAAAGGGGGCATACGCAGTATTTT
CATSDPGQAIERGHTQYF
>TRBD2|.|TRBJ2-2|TRBV7-8
TGTGCCAGCAGCCCCCGAGGGGCTAGCGGTAACACCGGGGAGCTGTTTTTT
CASSPRGASGNTGELFF
>.|.|TRBJ2-7|TRBV28
TGTGCCAGCAGTCTACATATGGCAGGGGCGTACGAGCAGTACTTC
CASSLHMAGAYEQYF
>.|.|TRBJ2-1|TRBV7-2
TGTGCCAGCGGGCCAACGGGACCGCTGGGCAATGAGCAGTTCTTC
CASGPTGPLGNEQFF
>.|.|TRBJ2-4|TRBV7-8
TGTGCCAGCAGCTTAGTCCTTCACAGCAAAAACATTCAGTACTTC
CASSLVLHSKNIQYF
>.|once|TRBJ2-5|TRBV20-1
TGCAGTGCGCTGGACCGGTCCCAAGAGACCCAGTACTTC
CSALDRSQETQYF
>TRBD2|few|TRBJ2-1|TRBV7-9
TGTGCCAGCAGCCCAACCGGGACTAACTACAATGAGCAGTTCTTC
CASSPTGTNYNEQFF
>TRBD1|.|TRBJ1-2|TRBV29-1
TGCAGCGCAACCGGACAGGGAAAGGAGTCCTATGGCTACACCTTC
CSATGQGKESYGYTF
>.|.|TRBJ1-2|TRBV11-2
TGTGCCAGCAGCTACCAAAAAGGACAGAACTCGGGCTACACCTTC
CASSYQKGQNSGYTF
>.|.|TRBJ2-5|TRBV5-1
TGCGCCAGCAGCTCCTACAGGGCGGGGGAGACCCAGTACTTC
CASSSYRAGETQYF
>.|few|TRBJ1-6|TRBV20-1
TGCAGTGCTAGAGTTAGAGGGGTGGCCTATAATTCACCCCTCCACTTT
CSARVRGVAYNSPLHF
>TRBD1|few|TRBJ1-1|TRBV10-3
TGTGCCATCAGTGGGGGACAGGGAGACACTGAAGCTTTCTTT
CAISGGQGDTEAFF
>TRBD2|.|TRBJ2-2|TRBV4-3
TGCGCCAGCAGCCAAGAATACAGCGGGGTCAACACCGGGGAGCTGTTTTTT
CASSQEYSGVNTGELFF
>.|.|TRBJ1-5|TRBV20-1
TGCAGTGCCAGGTCAGAAAATAGCAATCAGCCCCAGCATTTT
CSARSENSNQPQHF
>.|few|TRBJ2-5|TRBV20-1
TGCAGTGCCGATCCGCGGGGGCGGGAGACCCAGTACTTC
CSADPRGRETQYF
>TRBD2|.|TRBJ2-7|TRBV6-2/TRBV6-3
TGTGCCAGCAGTTACGAAGCGGGGGGCGGGAAAATTATACGCGAGCAGTACTTC
CASSYEAGGGKIIREQYF
>TRBD1|.|TRBJ1-2|TRBV27
TGTGCCAGCAGTTCGGACAGGGGGATTGAGGGCTACACCTTC
CASSSDRGIEGYTF
>TRBD2|once|TRBJ2-7|TRBV7-2
TGTGCCAGCAGCCCCCTACTAGCGGGGGCATTCAATGAGCAGTACTTC
CASSPLLAGAFNEQYF
>.|.|TRBJ2-4|TRBV2
TGTGCCAGCAGTGAAGCCCAGGGGAACATTCAGTACTTC
CASSEAQGNIQYF
>.|few|TRBJ2-5|TRBV7-2
TGTGCCAGCAGAGGTAGTGGAGGGTCCCAGACCCAGTACTTC
CASRGSGGSQTQYF
>.|.|TRBJ2-7|TRBV4-1
TGCGCCAGCAGCCACCCCCACGCAGGGTCCTCCTACGAGCAGTACTTC
CASSHPHAGSSYEQYF
>.|.|TRBJ2-1|TRBV6-6
TGTGCCAGCAGTTCCCGTAAGACAGGACAAGAGACCCAGTTCTTC
CASSSRKTGQETQFF
>.|few|TRBJ2-6|TRBV6-2/TRBV6-3
TGTGCCAGCAGTTACGCGGGTAATGGGGCCAACGTCCTGACTTTC
CASSYAGNGANVLTF
>TRBD1|once|TRBJ1-2|TRBV7-9
TGTGCCGGCAGCCCGGGACAGCTAATGTACGGAGGCTACACCTTC
CAGSPGQLMYGGYTF
>.|few|TRBJ2-3|TRBV20-1
TGCAGTGCCAGGGTCCAGGCCGGAGGTACGCAGTATTTT
CSARVQAGGTQYF
>.|few|TRBJ1-1|TRBV6-2/TRBV6-3
TGTGCCAGCAGTTACTCCTGGGACACTGAAGCTTTCTTT
CASSYSWDTEAFF
>TRBD2|few|TRBJ2-3|TRBV12-3/TRBV12-4
TGTGCCAGCAGTGTGGGACTAGTTGATACGCAGTATTTT
CASSVGLVDTQYF
>TRBD1|.|TRBJ2-5|TRBV7-8
TGTGCCAGCAGCTTAGGCGAGACAGGGGGCATGTGGGAGACCCAGTACTTC
CASSLGETGGMWETQYF
>.|once|TRBJ2-7|TRBV5-5
TGTGCCAGCAGCCGGGTTGACTTGCGCTCCTACGAGCGGTACTTC
CASSRVDLRSYERYF
>TRBD2|.|TRBJ2-1|TRBV6-1
TGTGCCAGCAAAGTAGGAGCGGGGGCCAACAATGAGCAGTTCTTC
CASKVGAGANNEQFF